These T cell receptor beta chains were read from a single sample in a study of cytomegalovirus exposure and HLA in healthy donors. The data were produced by immunoSEQ multiplex PCR, yet TCRdb's version contains in-frame clones alone and is incomplete. This table has about 93,000 clones, approximately 80% appearing once. Sequencing input: PBMCs. All receptors come from a woman aged 40 to 50 in good health and CMV-seronegative. Both conserved end residues are part of each CDR3. The D gene is left open where the match is weak. Rows may omit the clone size; those that give it use once, few, many or a size class.

v_call	d_call	j_call	cdr3_length	clone_size	cdr3_nt	cdr3_aa
TRBV27	NA	TRBJ1-1	17	NA	TGTGCCAGCAGTTTATCGGGCCGGGCACAAAGGGGGACTGAAGCTTTCTTT	CASSLSGRAQRGTEAFF
TRBV10-3	TRBD1	TRBJ2-7	13	NA	TGTGCCATCAGTGGGACAGGGATCTACGAGCAGTACTTC	CAISGTGIYEQYF
TRBV6-6	TRBD1	TRBJ1-1	16	few	TGTGCCAGCAGTTTTGGACAGGGAGGGAAGAACACTGAAGCTTTCTTT	CASSFGQGGKNTEAFF
TRBV29-1	NA	TRBJ1-2	14	NA	TGCAGCGTGGCCCAACCGACAGATCCCTATGGCTACACCTTC	CSVAQPTDPYGYTF
TRBV28	TRBD1	TRBJ1-2	18	NA	TGTGCCAGCAGTCAAATGGGGCAGGGGGCCTACGCTAACTATGGCTACACCTTC	CASSQMGQGAYANYGYTF
TRBV10-3	TRBD2	TRBJ2-5	16	NA	TGTGCCATCAGGGGGGGGACTAGCGGAACACAAGAGACCCAGTACTTC	CAIRGGTSGTQETQYF
TRBV19	TRBD2	TRBJ2-4	20	NA	TGTGCCAGTAGTATAGACAGCACCGGGACTAGCGGGAGAACCAAAAACATTCAGTACTTC	CASSIDSTGTSGRTKNIQYF
TRBV6-5	TRBD1	TRBJ1-3	14	few	TGTGCCAGCAGTTTTGCAGGGGGGGGAAACACCATATATTTT	CASSFAGGGNTIYF
TRBV4-1	TRBD2	TRBJ2-7	16	many	TGCGCCAGCAGCCAAGCCCCTGCGGGAGCAGGTTACGAGCAGTACTTC	CASSQAPAGAGYEQYF
TRBV7-9	TRBD2	TRBJ2-3	14	NA	TGTGCCAGCAGCTTACAGCGGGAGTGGGATACGCAGTATTTT	CASSLQREWDTQYF
TRBV6-6	TRBD2	TRBJ2-1	16	NA	TGTGCCAGCAGTTACTTGACGGGAGGGCCCGGTCATGAGCAGTTCTTC	CASSYLTGGPGHEQFF
TRBV18	TRBD1	TRBJ2-7	13	NA	TGTGCCAGCTCACGGGACAGGGGCTACGAGCAGTACTTC	CASSRDRGYEQYF
TRBV19	TRBD2	TRBJ2-1	15	NA	TGTGCCAGTAGCCGCGGACTAGCGTTTGGGAATGAGCAGTTCTTC	CASSRGLAFGNEQFF
TRBV6-1	NA	TRBJ2-5	13	NA	TGTGCCAGCAGTGAACAACAGCAAGAGACCCAGTACTTC	CASSEQQQETQYF
TRBV19	NA	TRBJ1-1	13	few	TGTGCCAGTAGCCTGGGCCAGAACACTGAAGCTTTCTTT	CASSLGQNTEAFF
TRBV27	NA	TRBJ2-7	12	NA	TGTGCCAGCAGTGATCAGGGTTACGAGCAGTACTTC	CASSDQGYEQYF
TRBV27	TRBD1	TRBJ1-5	17	once	TGTGCCAGCAGTTTGCACAGGGGGCTTGGAAGCAATCAGCCCCAGCATTTT	CASSLHRGLGSNQPQHF
TRBV4-2	TRBD2	TRBJ2-7	15	once	TGTGCCAGCAGCCACCTCCCCGATACTAGCGGCGAGCAGTACTTC	CASSHLPDTSGEQYF
TRBV7-3	TRBD2	TRBJ2-3	15	NA	TGTGCCAGCAGCTCATCGGCGGGAGGAGCAGATACGCAGTATTTT	CASSSSAGGADTQYF
TRBV11-3	NA	TRBJ2-7	12	NA	TGTGCCAGCAGCTCCAGCTCCTACGAGCAGTACTTC	CASSSSSYEQYF
TRBV19	TRBD1	TRBJ1-2	12	NA	TGTGCCAGTAGAACAGGGGGTGCTGGCTACACCTTC	CASRTGGAGYTF
TRBV19	NA	TRBJ2-7	15	NA	TGTGCCAGCAGTATAGGGATTAGCGTCTCCTACGAGCAGTACTTC	CASSIGISVSYEQYF
TRBV7-2	NA	TRBJ1-2	14	NA	TGTGCCAGCCGGCCGGGGGGCGCGTACTATGGCTACACCTTC	CASRPGGAYYGYTF
TRBV7-9	NA	TRBJ2-3	13	NA	TGTGCCAGCAGCTTAATAGGGGCAGATACGCAGTATTTT	CASSLIGADTQYF
TRBV2	TRBD2	TRBJ2-2	14	NA	TGTGCCACCAAGCGGGAGGGGTACACCGGGGAGCTGTTTTTT	CATKREGYTGELFF
TRBV6-4	NA	TRBJ2-3	12	few	TGTGCCAGCAGTGCCTGGAGAGATACGCAGTATTTT	CASSAWRDTQYF
TRBV10-3	TRBD1	TRBJ1-5	14	few	TGTGCCATCAGCCGGGACAGGGGGAATCAGCCCCAGCATTTT	CAISRDRGNQPQHF
TRBV7-6	TRBD1	TRBJ2-2	18	NA	TGTGCCAGCAGCAACAAAAACCGGGACAGGGCTAGAAGCGGGGAGCTGTTTTTT	CASSNKNRDRARSGELFF
TRBV27	TRBD1	TRBJ1-2	15	NA	TGTGCCAGCAGTTCCTTACAGGGGAGGAACTATGGCTACACCTTC	CASSSLQGRNYGYTF
TRBV29-1	NA	TRBJ2-1	11	NA	TGCAGCGTTGAAGATCGGAATGAGCAGTTCTTC	CSVEDRNEQFF
TRBV7-8	TRBD1	TRBJ2-7	17	NA	TGTGCCAGCAGCTTAGAAGGACAGGGGATCCCCTCCTACGAGCAGTACTTC	CASSLEGQGIPSYEQYF
TRBV10-3	TRBD1	TRBJ1-3	15	NA	TGTGCCGCCCGTCCGACAGGGGACTCTGGAAACACCATATATTTT	CAARPTGDSGNTIYF
TRBV6-1	NA	TRBJ2-2	14	few	TGTGCCAGCAGTCCCCAGGGGCGCACCGGGGAGCTGTTTTTT	CASSPQGRTGELFF
TRBV7-8	NA	TRBJ1-5	17	NA	TGTGCCAGCAGCCCCCTTGTCGGGGGGCCCCGAGGGCAGCCCCAGCATTTT	CASSPLVGGPRGQPQHF
TRBV4-3	NA	TRBJ2-7	15	few	TGCGCCAGCAGCCAAGTTAGGGAGAGCTCCTACGAGCAGTACTTC	CASSQVRESSYEQYF
TRBV7-9	TRBD1	TRBJ2-1	15	NA	TGTGCCAGCAGCTACCGGGACAGGGGTCCCAATGAGCAGTTCTTC	CASSYRDRGPNEQFF
TRBV7-2	NA	TRBJ2-1	17	NA	TGTGCCAGCAGCACGCGCATAGGGGGTACGAAGGAGAATGAGCAGTTCTTC	CASSTRIGGTKENEQFF
TRBV10-3	TRBD2	TRBJ2-2	16	once	TGTGCCATCAGGGGGTTTCGGGGGGCGAACACCGGGGAGCTGTTTTTT	CAIRGFRGANTGELFF
TRBV7-9	TRBD2	TRBJ2-1	15	NA	TGTGCCAGCAGCTGGGCCCCGGGACTAGCGCCTGAGCAGTTCTTC	CASSWAPGLAPEQFF
TRBV6-1	TRBD1	TRBJ1-3	19	NA	TGTGCCAGCAGTGGCCTGGACAGGGCCCGAATTTTTGCAGGAAACACCATATATTTT	CASSGLDRARIFAGNTIYF
TRBV27	NA	TRBJ1-1	12	NA	TGTGCCAGCAGTTCCGTTAACACTGAAGCTTTCTTT	CASSSVNTEAFF
TRBV4-2	TRBD1	TRBJ2-1	15	NA	TGTGCCAGCAGCCAAGAAGGAAAGGGGGCCAATGAGCAGTTCTTC	CASSQEGKGANEQFF
TRBV12-5	TRBD1	TRBJ2-2	15	NA	TGTGCTAGTGGTTTCCAACAGGGGGGCGGCGGGGAGCTGTTTTTT	CASGFQQGGGGELFF
TRBV29-1	TRBD1	TRBJ2-3	14	NA	TGCAGCTTCCGGGACAGGGGCCCCACAGATACGCAGTATTTT	CSFRDRGPTDTQYF
TRBV4-2	NA	TRBJ2-5	16	NA	TGTGCCAGCAGCCAAGGCCTCGGTAGCGGCCAAGAGACCCAGTACTTC	CASSQGLGSGQETQYF
TRBV19	TRBD1	TRBJ1-2	13	NA	TGTGCCAGTAGACCGGGGACAGGCGGCGGCTACACCTTC	CASRPGTGGGYTF
TRBV10-1	NA	TRBJ2-2	13	few	TGCGCCACCATGGGGCGAAGCACCGGGGAGCTGTTTTTT	CATMGRSTGELFF
TRBV6-4	NA	TRBJ1-2	13	NA	TGTGCCAGCAGGAAGAACGGGGGCTATGGCTACACCTTC	CASRKNGGYGYTF
TRBV7-9	NA	TRBJ1-4	14	NA	TGTTCCAGCAGCTTTACGGGTGGGTCCGAAAAACTGTTTTTT	CSSSFTGGSEKLFF
TRBV18	TRBD1	TRBJ2-3	15	NA	TGTGCCAGCTCAGCAGGGACAGGTTGGGCAGATACGCAGTATTTT	CASSAGTGWADTQYF
TRBV27	TRBD2	TRBJ2-7	15	NA	TGTGCCAGCAGTTTAATCGCGGGAGGCCCATACGAGCAGTACTTC	CASSLIAGGPYEQYF
TRBV27	TRBD1	TRBJ2-2	16	NA	TGTGCCAGCAGTCCGACCTTGACAGGGGGGCTGGGGGAGCTGTTTTTT	CASSPTLTGGLGELFF
TRBV5-8	NA	TRBJ1-4	15	NA	TGTGCCAGCAGCTTGACCGGGACGGGGAGGAAAAAACTGTTTTTT	CASSLTGTGRKKLFF
TRBV9	TRBD1	TRBJ1-1	14	few	TGTGCCAGCAGCCCTCTCAGGGGGGTTGCTGAAGCTTTCTTT	CASSPLRGVAEAFF
TRBV19	TRBD2	TRBJ2-7	13	NA	TGTGCCAGTAAACCAGCGGGAGGGTACGAGCAGTACTTC	CASKPAGGYEQYF
TRBV14	TRBD1	TRBJ1-2	16	NA	TGTGCCAGCAGGCCATCGGGACAGGCGGGCAACTATGGCTACACCTTC	CASRPSGQAGNYGYTF
TRBV28	NA	TRBJ1-2	15	once	TGTGCCAGCAGTTCACCGATGGGAGGGGCCTATGGCTACACCTTC	CASSSPMGGAYGYTF